Following are 13 T cell receptor beta chains from one sample sequenced in a study of shared T cell receptors in the human thymus. Repertoires were generated with immunoSEQ multiplex PCR, while TCRdb's copy carries only in-frame clones and drops some. The sample records about 660,000 clones, approximately 89% being singletons. The same specimen was also included in a second study, on human thymus T cells.

Material for sequencing was thymocytes. The origin of the receptors is a boy in the first two years of life with a congenital heart defect.

This chain joins TRBV29-1 and TRBJ2-2; D unclear. CDR3 length equals 11 residues. V was clipped by 4 bases and J by 3 bases, with 3 bases between them. From germline, CDR1 is SQVTM and CDR2 ANQGSEA. CDR3 sequence: CSVGDTGELFF. CDR3 nucleotide sequence: TGCAGCGTTGGAGACACCGGGGAGCTGTTTTTT.

The chain links TRBV19 to TRBJ1-4, with TRBD1 identical over 8 bases. This CDR3 has 15 residues. CDR1 and CDR2 (germline): LNHDA, SQIVND (reference sequence). V was clipped by 5 bases and J by 7 bases; unmatched bases: 9. The CDR3 sequence: CASSFGQGLREKLFF. CDR3 in DNA: TGTGCCAGTAGTTTCGGACAGGGTTTGCGTGAAAAACTGTTTTTT.

The V call is TRBV10-3, the J call TRBJ1-5; D is unclear. Germline CDR1 is ENHRY and CDR2 is SYGVKD. Trimming pared 4 bases from V and 7 bases from J, leaving 29 bases between. This CDR3 has 19 residues. The CDR3 spells CAISGGSGEKSPASQPQHF. Written as DNA, the CDR3 is TGTGCCATCAGTGGAGGATCGGGAGAGAAATCTCCGGCCAGCCAGCCCCAGCATTTT.

V is TRBV30 and J is TRBJ2-7, with 10 nucleotides matching TRBD2. In germline, CDR1 is GTSNPN, CDR2 SVGIG (reference sequence). CDR3 length: 13 amino acids. With V trimmed by 3 bases and J by 6 bases, 5 bases remained unmatched. Written as DNA, the CDR3 is TGTGCCTGGAGGGGTAGCGGGAGGAGCGAGCAGTACTTC. Protein: CAWRGSGRSEQYF.

The genes are TRBV29-1 and TRBJ2-1; a possible D gene is TRBD2 (5 bases). Germline CDR1 is SQVTM and CDR2 is ANQGSEA. The CDR3 contains 14 residues. Between the trimmed V and J ends, which lost 7 bases and 4 bases, there was a span of 17 bases. This CDR3 reads CSGILESGYNEQFF. CDR3 sequence (DNA): TGCAGCGGGATACTAGAATCGGGGTACAATGAGCAGTTCTTC.

The V gene is TRBV27, the J gene TRBJ2-5; D is unresolved. Per germline, CDR1 MNHEY and CDR2 SMNVEV (reference sequence). The CDR3 spans 14 residues. Trimming took off 6 bases at V and 1 base at J, with 12 bases between the two ends. DNA for the CDR3: TGTGCCAGCAGAACGGCGGTCTTCCAAGAGACCCAGTACTTC. Translated: CASRTAVFQETQYF.

This clone came up once. The CDR3 bases are TGTGCCAGCAGTGCTACGGACAGGGGATACGAGCAGTACTTC. The encoded protein is CASSATDRGYEQYF. The chain links TRBV2 to TRBJ2-7; the match to TRBD1 covers 9 bases. Trimming cost V 4 bases and J 4 bases; bases outside gene matches: 5. Germline CDR1 and CDR2: SNHLY and FYNNEI. This CDR3 has 14 residues.

The chain couples TRBV5-1 to TRBJ2-7; possible D gene TRBD2, 6 bases. This CDR3 is built from 19 residues. Germline CDR1 SGHRS, CDR2 YFSETQ. V shed 2 bases and J shed 2 bases, with 26 bases lying between them. The CDR3 loop is CASSFGRLGGRGHTYEQYF. The CDR3 DNA sequence: TGCGCCAGCAGCTTCGGACGACTTGGAGGGCGGGGCCACACCTACGAGCAGTACTTC.

This chain connects TRBV5-5 to TRBJ2-1; TRBD2 matches at 11 bases. Germline V gene lookup returns CDR1 SGHKS and CDR2 YYEKEE (reference sequence). Unmatched junction bases numbered 7, after V lost 0 bases and J lost 8 bases. There are 16 residues in the CDR3. Written as DNA, the CDR3 is TGTGCCAGCAGCTTGGTGCTAGCGGGGGGATGGGATGAGCAGTTCTTC. Encoded protein: CASSLVLAGGWDEQFF. The full variable domain, with the rest looked up from reference TRBV5-5 and TRBJ2-1, is DAGVTQSPTHLIKTRGQQVTLRCSPISGHKSVSWYQQVLGQGPQFIFQYYEKEERGRGNFPDRFSARQFPNYSSELNVNALLLGDSALYLCASSLVLAGGWDEQFFGPGTRLTVL.

This chain connects TRBV19 to TRBJ2-2; 9 nucleotides line up with TRBD1. Germline V CDR1 and CDR2: LNHDA, SQIVND (reference sequence). The trim removed 4 bases at V and 7 bases at J, leaving 10 bases unmatched. This CDR3 region has 16 residues. The CDR3: CASSKTRDRDDGELFF. For the CDR3, the DNA is TGTGCCAGTAGTAAAACCCGGGACAGGGACGACGGGGAGCTGTTTTTT.

The J gene is TRBJ1-1, the V gene TRBV2, with D possibly matching TRBD1 (6 bases). V lost 5 bases and J lost 0, with 16 bases in between. Germline V lookup: CDR1 SNHLY, CDR2 FYNNEI. The CDR3 has 16 amino acids. The CDR3 reads CASSLNRQAVNTEAFF. The DNA for the CDR3 is TGTGCCAGCAGTTTGAATCGACAGGCCGTGAACACTGAAGCTTTCTTT.

CDR3 loop: CASSPVGPGQGQETQYF. The CDR3 DNA is TGTGCCAGTAGTCCAGTGGGTCCGGGACAGGGCCAAGAGACCCAGTACTTC. The rearrangement links TRBV19 to TRBJ2-5; 9 bases line up with TRBD1. Trimming took 5 bases from V and 1 from J; bases not matched to a gene: 11. Germline V gene data show CDR1 as LNHDA and CDR2 as SQIVND (reference sequence). The CDR3 is made up of 17 amino acids.

V is TRBV14 and J is TRBJ2-7; D possibly corresponds to TRBD2 (6 bases). Trimming removed 0 bases at V and 0 bases at J, with 15 bases between. This CDR3 comprises 17 residues. Germline CDR1 reads SGHDN; CDR2 reads FVKESK. CDR3 amino acids: CASSQDIAGRSSYEQYF. DNA for the CDR3: TGTGCCAGCAGCCAAGATATCGCGGGACGGAGCTCCTACGAGCAGTACTTC.